This is a list of T cell receptor beta chains from one sample in a study of blood T cell repertoires in COVID-19. TCRdb's copy holds only in-frame clones and misses some; the assay was immunoSEQ multiplex PCR. The sample shows approximately 240,000 clones, about 93% of them seen only once. The material sequenced was PBMCs or T cells enriched from blood (not recorded which). These TCRs come from a woman aged 18-29 years who had recovered from COVID-19. CDR3s include the opening cysteine and the closing phenylalanine or tryptophan. The order of the fields is V gene, clone size, D gene, J gene, CDR3 DNA, CDR3 protein. D genes are given only for firm matches. Rows give clone size only sometimes, using once, few, many, or a class for an expanded clone.

V gene: TRBV7-2
clone size: NA
D gene: TRBD1
J gene: TRBJ1-1
CDR3 DNA: TGTGCCAGCACCCTACAGGGGGGCACTGAAGCTTTCTTT
CDR3 protein: CASTLQGGTEAFF

V gene: TRBV29-1
clone size: once
D gene: NA
J gene: TRBJ2-7
CDR3 DNA: TGCAGCGTTGGAATCGGACATCCTTACGAGCAGTACTTC
CDR3 protein: CSVGIGHPYEQYF

V gene: TRBV24-1
clone size: once
D gene: NA
J gene: TRBJ1-5
CDR3 DNA: TGTGCCACCAGTGATCCCCGTGGGCCGGGGGGCAATCAGCCCCAGCATTTT
CDR3 protein: CATSDPRGPGGNQPQHF

V gene: TRBV18
clone size: NA
D gene: TRBD1
J gene: TRBJ2-6
CDR3 DNA: TGTGCCAGCTCACCACCCTTAGGACAGGGGGGTCCAACCCCTGGGGCCAACGTCCTGACTTTC
CDR3 protein: CASSPPLGQGGPTPGANVLTF

V gene: TRBV21-1
clone size: NA
D gene: NA
J gene: TRBJ1-1
CDR3 DNA: TGTGCCAGCAGCAAAGTCATTCCAGGGTTGGGCACTGAAGCTTTCTTT
CDR3 protein: CASSKVIPGLGTEAFF

V gene: TRBV10-3
clone size: NA
D gene: NA
J gene: TRBJ2-1
CDR3 DNA: TGTGCGACCTGGGGGGATCGCTCCTACAATGAGCAGTTCTTC
CDR3 protein: CATWGDRSYNEQFF

V gene: TRBV9
clone size: NA
D gene: NA
J gene: TRBJ1-4
CDR3 DNA: TGTGCCAGCAGCGTCACCATAAACCCGGGGGAAAAACTGTTTTTT
CDR3 protein: CASSVTINPGEKLFF

V gene: TRBV29-1
clone size: NA
D gene: TRBD1
J gene: TRBJ1-2
CDR3 DNA: TGCAGCGGATGGACAGGGGGATACTATGGCTACACCTTC
CDR3 protein: CSGWTGGYYGYTF

V gene: TRBV28
clone size: NA
D gene: TRBD1
J gene: TRBJ1-1
CDR3 DNA: TGTGCCAGCAAGGGGACAGGAAGGGGGACTGAAGCTTTCTTT
CDR3 protein: CASKGTGRGTEAFF

V gene: TRBV11-2
clone size: few
D gene: NA
J gene: TRBJ2-1
CDR3 DNA: TGTGCCAGCAGCTTAGACGGTAACAATGAGCAGTTCTTC
CDR3 protein: CASSLDGNNEQFF

V gene: TRBV7-9
clone size: NA
D gene: NA
J gene: TRBJ1-4
CDR3 DNA: TGTGCCAGCAGGAGGCCTGCAACTAATGAAAAACTGTTTTTT
CDR3 protein: CASRRPATNEKLFF

V gene: TRBV12-3/TRBV12-4
clone size: few
D gene: TRBD1
J gene: TRBJ2-7
CDR3 DNA: TGTGCCAGCACCCAGACAGGGATCTACGAGCAGTACTTC
CDR3 protein: CASTQTGIYEQYF

V gene: TRBV7-8
clone size: NA
D gene: NA
J gene: TRBJ1-5
CDR3 DNA: TGTGCCAGCAGCTTACGGGTCGCGGCGAGCAATCAGCCCCAGCATTTT
CDR3 protein: CASSLRVAASNQPQHF

V gene: TRBV6-2/TRBV6-3
clone size: once
D gene: NA
J gene: TRBJ1-2
CDR3 DNA: TGTGCCAGCAGTGCCGAGGACAGTGGAGCTGGCTACACCTTC
CDR3 protein: CASSAEDSGAGYTF

V gene: TRBV5-1
clone size: NA
D gene: NA
J gene: TRBJ1-2
CDR3 DNA: TGCGCCAGCAGCTCCCGGGACTTAAAACCCTATGGCTACACCTTC
CDR3 protein: CASSSRDLKPYGYTF

V gene: TRBV3-1/TRBV3-2
clone size: NA
D gene: TRBD1
J gene: TRBJ1-2
CDR3 DNA: TGTGCCAGCAGCCAACCGGACAGGGGGTCTGGCTACACCTTC
CDR3 protein: CASSQPDRGSGYTF

V gene: TRBV28
clone size: NA
D gene: TRBD1
J gene: TRBJ1-6
CDR3 DNA: TGTGCCAGCAGTTTTCTCCCGCAGCCCGGGACAGGGACATATAATTCACCCCTCCACTTT
CDR3 protein: CASSFLPQPGTGTYNSPLHF

V gene: TRBV7-9
clone size: NA
D gene: TRBD1
J gene: TRBJ2-1
CDR3 DNA: TGTGCCAGCAGACTGGGACAGGGATCATACAATGAGCAGTTCTTC
CDR3 protein: CASRLGQGSYNEQFF

V gene: TRBV6-2/TRBV6-3
clone size: NA
D gene: NA
J gene: TRBJ1-1
CDR3 DNA: TGTGCCAGCAGTTATGGCAGGGTGAACACTGAAGCTTTCTTT
CDR3 protein: CASSYGRVNTEAFF

V gene: TRBV3-1/TRBV3-2
clone size: NA
D gene: NA
J gene: TRBJ1-2
CDR3 DNA: TGTGCCAGCAGCTCGGGGGTTGCTAACTATGGCTACACCTTC
CDR3 protein: CASSSGVANYGYTF

V gene: TRBV4-1
clone size: NA
D gene: TRBD1
J gene: TRBJ2-3
CDR3 DNA: TGCGCCAGCAGCCCGACAGGGGGAGAAGATACGCAGTATTTT
CDR3 protein: CASSPTGGEDTQYF

V gene: TRBV6-5
clone size: NA
D gene: TRBD1
J gene: TRBJ2-1
CDR3 DNA: TGTGCCAGCAGTTACGAACAGGGGACAGGCAATGAGCAGTTCTTC
CDR3 protein: CASSYEQGTGNEQFF

V gene: TRBV3-1/TRBV3-2
clone size: NA
D gene: NA
J gene: TRBJ2-5
CDR3 DNA: TGTGCCAGCAGCCAGTCAACAAGCCAAGAGACCCAGTACTTC
CDR3 protein: CASSQSTSQETQYF

V gene: TRBV10-3
clone size: once
D gene: NA
J gene: TRBJ2-7
CDR3 DNA: TGTGCCATCAGTGAAGCCGGGATCTCCTACGAGCAGTACTTC
CDR3 protein: CAISEAGISYEQYF

V gene: TRBV28
clone size: NA
D gene: TRBD1
J gene: TRBJ1-5
CDR3 DNA: TGTGCCAGCACCCTTGGACAGGGGCTGGGGTATAGCAATCAGCCCCAGCATTTT
CDR3 protein: CASTLGQGLGYSNQPQHF

V gene: TRBV18
clone size: NA
D gene: NA
J gene: TRBJ1-2
CDR3 DNA: TGTGCCAGCTCACCACCCAGGTTTGGGGCGACCTATGGCTACACCTTC
CDR3 protein: CASSPPRFGATYGYTF

V gene: TRBV5-4
clone size: NA
D gene: TRBD1
J gene: TRBJ2-4
CDR3 DNA: TGTGCCAGCAGCTTGGCCGGGACAGCGACGGACATTCAGTACTTC
CDR3 protein: CASSLAGTATDIQYF

V gene: TRBV28
clone size: NA
D gene: TRBD1
J gene: TRBJ2-7
CDR3 DNA: TGTGCCAGCAGGAATCCGAACCGGTGGACAGGAGACTACGAGCAGTACTTC
CDR3 protein: CASRNPNRWTGDYEQYF

V gene: TRBV28
clone size: NA
D gene: TRBD1
J gene: TRBJ1-1
CDR3 DNA: TGTGCCAGCATCCTCCGGACAGGGGGAAAAACTGAAGCTTTCTTT
CDR3 protein: CASILRTGGKTEAFF